This TCR beta chain emerged from a study of immune cell composition in non-small cell lung cancer. Study-wide results and limits: Shared sequences between tumour-reactive and dominant in vivo clones were not proven. Tumour-associated clones >0.5% occurred in approximately 32% of adenocarcinomas, approximately 79% of squamous.

The normal lung sample lay at least 3 cm, and maximally far, from the tumour. This CDR3 has 16 residues. Germline trimming cut 1 base from V and 6 bases from J; bases unmatched to any gene: 9. Germline V gene sequence: CDR1 SGHTA, CDR2 FQGNSA. Worth noting for this clone: The antigen is unknown.

The repertoire was sequenced with immunoSEQ multiplex PCR; TCRdb's copy has only in-frame clones and lacks some. The sample contains around 3,500 clones, over 70% of which appear only once. The rearrangement joins TRBV7-2 to TRBJ2-1; 7 bases align to TRBD2. Input material: non-adjacent lung tissue. This clonotype was sampled from a human donor with non-small cell lung cancer. The DNA for the CDR3 is TGTGCCAGCAGCTTAGAGGGCGGGAGAACAGTCAATGAGCAGTTCTTC. It codes for CASSLEGGRTVNEQFF.